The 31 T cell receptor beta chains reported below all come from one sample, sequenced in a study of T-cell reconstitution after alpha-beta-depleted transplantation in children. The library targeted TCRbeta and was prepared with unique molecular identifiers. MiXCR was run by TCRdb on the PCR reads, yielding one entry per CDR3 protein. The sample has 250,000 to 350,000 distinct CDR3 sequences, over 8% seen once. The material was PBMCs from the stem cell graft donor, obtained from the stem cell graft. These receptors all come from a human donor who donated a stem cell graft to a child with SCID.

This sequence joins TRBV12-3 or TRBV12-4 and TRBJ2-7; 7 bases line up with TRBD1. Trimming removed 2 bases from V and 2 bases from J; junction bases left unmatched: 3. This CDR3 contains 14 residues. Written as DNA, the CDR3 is TGTGCCAGCAGTTTACAGGGGGTTGCCTACGAGCAGTACTTC. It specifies CASSLQGVAYEQYF.

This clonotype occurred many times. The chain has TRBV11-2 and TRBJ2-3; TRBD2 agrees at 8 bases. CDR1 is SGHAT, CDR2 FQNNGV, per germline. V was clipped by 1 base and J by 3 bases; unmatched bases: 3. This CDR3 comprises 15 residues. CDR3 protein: CASSLAGGGTDTQYF. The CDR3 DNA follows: TGTGCCAGCAGCTTAGCCGGCGGGGGGACAGATACGCAGTATTTT.

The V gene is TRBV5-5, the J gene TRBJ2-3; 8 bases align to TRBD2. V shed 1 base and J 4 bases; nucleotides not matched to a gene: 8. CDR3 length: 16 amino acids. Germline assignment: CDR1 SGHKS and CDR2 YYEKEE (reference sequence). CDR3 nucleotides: TGTGCCAGCAGCTTGCGGGGGGGTCGCCCCCCAGATACGCAGTATTTT. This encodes CASSLRGGRPPDTQYF. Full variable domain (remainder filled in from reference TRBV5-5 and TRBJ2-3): DAGVTQSPTHLIKTRGQQVTLRCSPISGHKSVSWYQQVLGQGPQFIFQYYEKEERGRGNFPDRFSARQFPNYSSELNVNALLLGDSALYLCASSLRGGRPPDTQYFGPGTRLTVL.

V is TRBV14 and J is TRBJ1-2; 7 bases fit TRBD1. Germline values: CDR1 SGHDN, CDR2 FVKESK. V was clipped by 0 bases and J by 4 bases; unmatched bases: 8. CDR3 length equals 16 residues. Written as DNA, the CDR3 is TGTGCCAGCAGCCAAGATTATCATCGGGACAGCTATGGCTACACCTTC. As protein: CASSQDYHRDSYGYTF.

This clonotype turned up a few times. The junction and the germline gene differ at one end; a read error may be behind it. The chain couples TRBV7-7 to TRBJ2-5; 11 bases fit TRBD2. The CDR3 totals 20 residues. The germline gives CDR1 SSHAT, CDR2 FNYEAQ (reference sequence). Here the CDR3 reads CASSQTVSSLAGGPQETQYF. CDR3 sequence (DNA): TGTGCTAGCAGCCAGACGGTTTCTAGCCTAGCGGGGGGCCCCCAAGAGACCCAGTACTTC. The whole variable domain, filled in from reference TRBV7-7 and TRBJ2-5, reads GAGVSQSPRYKVTKRGQDVTLRCDPISSHATLYWYQQALGQGPEFLTYFNYEAQPDKSGLPSDRFSAERPEGSISTLTIQRTEQRDSAMYRCASSQTVSSLAGGPQETQYFGPGTRLLVL.

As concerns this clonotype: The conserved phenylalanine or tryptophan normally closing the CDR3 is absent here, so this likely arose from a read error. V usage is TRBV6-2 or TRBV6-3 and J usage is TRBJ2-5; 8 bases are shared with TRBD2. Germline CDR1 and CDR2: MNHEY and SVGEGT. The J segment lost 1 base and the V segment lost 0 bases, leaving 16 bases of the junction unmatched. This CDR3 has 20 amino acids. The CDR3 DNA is TGTGCCAGCAGTTACTCCCCCCCGGGGTTAGCGGGGACGGTCCAAGAGACCCAGTACATC. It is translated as CASSYSPPGLAGTVQETQYI.

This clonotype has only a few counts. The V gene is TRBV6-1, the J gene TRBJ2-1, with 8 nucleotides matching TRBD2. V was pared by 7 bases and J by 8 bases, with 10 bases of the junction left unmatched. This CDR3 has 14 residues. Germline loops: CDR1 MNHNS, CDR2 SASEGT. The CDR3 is CASNPGGGGDEQFF. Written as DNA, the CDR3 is TGTGCCAGCAATCCGGGGGGGGGCGGCGATGAGCAGTTCTTC.

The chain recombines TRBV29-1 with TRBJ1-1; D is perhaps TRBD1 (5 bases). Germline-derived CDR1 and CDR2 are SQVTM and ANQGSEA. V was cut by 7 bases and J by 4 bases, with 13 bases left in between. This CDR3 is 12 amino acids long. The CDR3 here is CSAMKGTTEAFF. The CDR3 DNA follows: TGCAGCGCCATGAAAGGGACCACTGAAGCTTTCTTT.

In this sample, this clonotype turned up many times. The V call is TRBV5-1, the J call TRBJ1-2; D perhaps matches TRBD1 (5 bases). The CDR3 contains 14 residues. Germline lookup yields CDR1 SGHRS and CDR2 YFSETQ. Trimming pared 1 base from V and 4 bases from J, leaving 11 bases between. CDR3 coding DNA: TGCGCCAGCAGCTTGTCTCCAGGGAGCTATGGCTACACCTTC. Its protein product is CASSLSPGSYGYTF.

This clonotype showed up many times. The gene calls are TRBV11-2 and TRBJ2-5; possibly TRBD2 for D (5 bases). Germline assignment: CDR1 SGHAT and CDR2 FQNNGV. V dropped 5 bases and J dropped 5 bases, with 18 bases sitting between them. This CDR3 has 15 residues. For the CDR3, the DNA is TGTGCCAGCAGCAATATGAGATGGGAGCCGGAGACCCAGTACTTC. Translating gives CASSNMRWEPETQYF.

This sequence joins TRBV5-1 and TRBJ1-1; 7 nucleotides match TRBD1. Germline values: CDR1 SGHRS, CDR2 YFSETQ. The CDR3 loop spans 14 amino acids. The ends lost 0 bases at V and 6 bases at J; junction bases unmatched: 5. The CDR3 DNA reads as TGCGCCAGCAGCTTGGAGGGTACAGGGGCTGAAGCTTTCTTT. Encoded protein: CASSLEGTGAEAFF.

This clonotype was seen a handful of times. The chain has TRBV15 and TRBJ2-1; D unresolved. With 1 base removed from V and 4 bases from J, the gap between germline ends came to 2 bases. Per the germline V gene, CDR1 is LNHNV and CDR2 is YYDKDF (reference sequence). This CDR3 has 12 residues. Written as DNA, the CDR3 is TGTGCCACCAGCAGAGGTTACAATGAGCAGTTCTTC. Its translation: CATSRGYNEQFF.

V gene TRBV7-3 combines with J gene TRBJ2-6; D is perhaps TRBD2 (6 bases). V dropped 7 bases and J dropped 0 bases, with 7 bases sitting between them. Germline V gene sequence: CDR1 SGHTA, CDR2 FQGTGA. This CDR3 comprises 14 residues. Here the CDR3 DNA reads TGTGCCAGCAAGGAGGGCTCTGGGGCCAACGTCCTGACTTTC. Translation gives CASKEGSGANVLTF.

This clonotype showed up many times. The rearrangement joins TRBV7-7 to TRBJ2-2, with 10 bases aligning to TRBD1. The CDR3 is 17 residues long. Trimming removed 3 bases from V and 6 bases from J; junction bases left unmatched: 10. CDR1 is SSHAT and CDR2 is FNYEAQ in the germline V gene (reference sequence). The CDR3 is CASSFATGTGVAGELFF. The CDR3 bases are TGTGCCAGCAGCTTTGCAACCGGGACAGGGGTGGCCGGGGAGCTGTTTTTT. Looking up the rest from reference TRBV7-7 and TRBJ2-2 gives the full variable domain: GAGVSQSPRYKVTKRGQDVTLRCDPISSHATLYWYQQALGQGPEFLTYFNYEAQPDKSGLPSDRFSAERPEGSISTLTIQRTEQRDSAMYRCASSFATGTGVAGELFFGEGSRLTVL.

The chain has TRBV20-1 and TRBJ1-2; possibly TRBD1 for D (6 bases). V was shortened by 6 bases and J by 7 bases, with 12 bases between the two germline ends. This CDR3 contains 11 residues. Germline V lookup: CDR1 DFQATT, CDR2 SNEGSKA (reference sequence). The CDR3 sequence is CSARGVGGYTF. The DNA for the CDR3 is TGCAGTGCCAGGGGTGTAGGTGGCTACACCTTC.

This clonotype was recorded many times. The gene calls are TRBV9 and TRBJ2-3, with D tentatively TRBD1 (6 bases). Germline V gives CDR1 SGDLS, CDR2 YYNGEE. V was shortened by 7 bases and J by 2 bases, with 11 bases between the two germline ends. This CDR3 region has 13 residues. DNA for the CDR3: TGTGCCAGCGGCACAGGGAACACAGATACGCAGTATTTT. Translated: CASGTGNTDTQYF.

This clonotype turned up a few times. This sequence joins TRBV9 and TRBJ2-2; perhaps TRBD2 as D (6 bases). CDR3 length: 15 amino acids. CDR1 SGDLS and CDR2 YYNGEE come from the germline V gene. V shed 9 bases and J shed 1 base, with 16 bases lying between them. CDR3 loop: CATQRGLLNTGELFF. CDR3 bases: TGTGCCACCCAAAGGGGACTCTTGAACACCGGGGAGCTGTTTTTT.

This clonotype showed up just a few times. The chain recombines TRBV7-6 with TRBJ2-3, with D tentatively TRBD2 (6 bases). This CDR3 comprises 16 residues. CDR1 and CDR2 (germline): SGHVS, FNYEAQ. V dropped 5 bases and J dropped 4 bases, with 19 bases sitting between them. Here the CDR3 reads CASSPATSVLADTQYF. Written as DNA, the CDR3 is TGTGCCAGCAGCCCTGCGACTAGTGTGTTGGCAGATACGCAGTATTTT.

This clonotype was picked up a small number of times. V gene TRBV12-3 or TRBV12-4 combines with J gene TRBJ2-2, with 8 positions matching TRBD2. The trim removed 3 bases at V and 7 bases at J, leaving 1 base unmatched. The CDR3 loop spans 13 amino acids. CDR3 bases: TGTGCCAGCAGTTTCCGGGGGGGCGGGGAGCTGTTTTTT. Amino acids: CASSFRGGGELFF.

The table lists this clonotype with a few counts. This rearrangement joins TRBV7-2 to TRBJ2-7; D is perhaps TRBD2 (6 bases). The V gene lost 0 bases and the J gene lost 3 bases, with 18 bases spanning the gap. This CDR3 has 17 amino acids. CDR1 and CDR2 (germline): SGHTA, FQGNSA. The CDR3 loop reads CASSLARGSSSRYEQYF. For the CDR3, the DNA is TGTGCCAGCAGCTTAGCCCGGGGGTCCAGTTCGCGCTACGAGCAGTACTTC.

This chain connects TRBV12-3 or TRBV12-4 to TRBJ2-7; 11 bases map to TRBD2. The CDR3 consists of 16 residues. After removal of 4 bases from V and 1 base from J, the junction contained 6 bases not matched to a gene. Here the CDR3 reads CASSYRRTSGSYEQYF. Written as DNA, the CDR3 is TGTGCCAGCAGTTACAGACGGACTAGCGGGTCCTACGAGCAGTACTTC.

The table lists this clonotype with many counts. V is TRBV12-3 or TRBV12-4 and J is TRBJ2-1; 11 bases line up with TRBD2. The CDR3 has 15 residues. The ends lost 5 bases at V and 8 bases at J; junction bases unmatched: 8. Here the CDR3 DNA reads TGTGCCAGCAGTCCTCGACTAGCGGGGAGGGATGAGCAGTTCTTC. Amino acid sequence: CASSPRLAGRDEQFF.

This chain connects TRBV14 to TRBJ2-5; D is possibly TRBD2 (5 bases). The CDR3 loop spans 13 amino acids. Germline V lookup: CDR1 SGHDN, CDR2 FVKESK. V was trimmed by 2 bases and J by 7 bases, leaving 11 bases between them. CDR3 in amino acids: CASSQTAEGTQYF. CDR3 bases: TGTGCCAGCAGCCAAACAGCTGAGGGGACCCAGTACTTC.

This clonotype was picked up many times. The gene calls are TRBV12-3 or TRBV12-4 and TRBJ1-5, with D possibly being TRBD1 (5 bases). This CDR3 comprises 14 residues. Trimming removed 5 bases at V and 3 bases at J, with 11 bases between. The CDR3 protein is CASSRDSHNQPQHF. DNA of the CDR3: TGTGCCAGCAGTAGAGACAGCCACAATCAGCCCCAGCATTTT.

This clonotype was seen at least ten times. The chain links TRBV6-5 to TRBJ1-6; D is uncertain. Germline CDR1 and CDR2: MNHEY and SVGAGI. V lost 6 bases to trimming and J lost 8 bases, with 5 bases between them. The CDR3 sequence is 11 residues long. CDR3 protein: CASRNDSPLHF. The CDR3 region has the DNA TGTGCCAGCAGAAATGATTCACCCCTCCACTTT.

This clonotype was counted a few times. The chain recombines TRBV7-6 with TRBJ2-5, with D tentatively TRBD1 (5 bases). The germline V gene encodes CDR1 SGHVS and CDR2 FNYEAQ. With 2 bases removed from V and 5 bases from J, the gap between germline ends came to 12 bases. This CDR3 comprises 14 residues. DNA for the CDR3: TGTGCCAGCAGCTTAATTTGGGGCGGCGAGACCCAGTACTTC. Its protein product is CASSLIWGGETQYF.

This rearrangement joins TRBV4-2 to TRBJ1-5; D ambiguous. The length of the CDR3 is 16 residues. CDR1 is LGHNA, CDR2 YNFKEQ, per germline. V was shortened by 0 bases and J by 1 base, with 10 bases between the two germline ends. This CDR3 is CASSQDGNLSNQPQHF. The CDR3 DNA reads TGTGCCAGCAGCCAAGATGGTAATCTGAGCAATCAGCCCCAGCATTTT.

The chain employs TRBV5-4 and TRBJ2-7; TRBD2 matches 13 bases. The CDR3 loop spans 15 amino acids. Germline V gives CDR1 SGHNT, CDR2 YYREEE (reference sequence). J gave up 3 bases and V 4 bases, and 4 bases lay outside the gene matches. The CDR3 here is CASSPRLAGGYEQYF. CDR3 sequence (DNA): TGTGCCAGCAGCCCAAGACTAGCGGGGGGCTACGAGCAGTACTTC.

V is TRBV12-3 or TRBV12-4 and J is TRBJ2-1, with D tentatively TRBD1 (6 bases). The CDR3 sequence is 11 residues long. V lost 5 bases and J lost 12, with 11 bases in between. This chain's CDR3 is CASSKDRPQFF. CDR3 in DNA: TGTGCCAGCAGTAAAGACAGGCCGCAGTTCTTC.

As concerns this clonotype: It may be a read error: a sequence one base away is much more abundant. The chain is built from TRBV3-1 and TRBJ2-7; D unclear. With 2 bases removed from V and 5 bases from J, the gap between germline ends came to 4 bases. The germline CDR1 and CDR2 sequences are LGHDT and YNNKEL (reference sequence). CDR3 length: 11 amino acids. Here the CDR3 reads CASSQRDEQYF. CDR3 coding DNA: TGTGCCAGCAGCCAACGGGACGAGCAGTACTTC.

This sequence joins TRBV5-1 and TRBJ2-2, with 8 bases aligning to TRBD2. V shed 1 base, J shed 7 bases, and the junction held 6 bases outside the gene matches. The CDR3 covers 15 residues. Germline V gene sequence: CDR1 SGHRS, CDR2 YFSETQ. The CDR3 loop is CASSLKRGGLGELFF. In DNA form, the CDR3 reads TGCGCCAGCAGCTTGAAACGGGGGGGCCTCGGGGAGCTGTTTTTT.